These T cell receptor beta chains were read from a single sample in a study of healthy donors' naive CD4 and CD8 T cells. Via MiXCR, TCRdb re-called the reads, giving one row per CDR3 protein. Seen here are some 190,000 distinct CDR3 sequences, around 74% observed once, and the top ten hold roughly 2.4%. The sample consisted of naive CD4+ and CD8+ T cells sorted from blood, pooled from several donors. These receptors were obtained from a pool of human donors in good health; the sample pools cells from several healthy donors. CDR3s include the opening cysteine and the closing phenylalanine or tryptophan. Fields, in order: D gene, CDR3 length, V gene, clone size, J gene, CDR3 DNA, CDR3 protein. The D gene is left open where the match is weak. Clone sizes are given selectively: once, few, many, or a class where the clone is expanded.

D: -; length: 14; V: TRBV12-3/TRBV12-4; size: -; J: TRBJ2-5; DNA: TGTGCCAGCAGTCCCCGACAGGGAGGAGAGACCCAGTACTTC; CDR3: CASSPRQGGETQYF
D: -; length: 16; V: TRBV6-2/TRBV6-3; size: -; J: TRBJ2-3; DNA: TGTGCCAGCAGTTATTCCGAGACCCTGAACACAGATACGCAGTATTTT; CDR3: CASSYSETLNTDTQYF
D: -; length: 15; V: TRBV2; size: -; J: TRBJ2-3; DNA: TGTGCCAGCAGTGATCTCGGCCTGGCCGCAGATACGCAGTATTTT; CDR3: CASSDLGLAADTQYF
D: TRBD1; length: 15; V: TRBV27; size: -; J: TRBJ2-7; DNA: TGTGCCAGCAGTTTATGGACAGGGAAGGCCTACGAGCAGTACTTC; CDR3: CASSLWTGKAYEQYF
D: TRBD1; length: 13; V: TRBV6-5; size: -; J: TRBJ2-7; DNA: TGTGCCAGCAGCGTGGACAGGGTCGCCGAGCAGTACTTC; CDR3: CASSVDRVAEQYF
D: -; length: 14; V: TRBV29-1; size: -; J: TRBJ1-3; DNA: TGCAGCGTTGAAGATCAGAGGAGTGGAAACACCATATATTTT; CDR3: CSVEDQRSGNTIYF
D: TRBD2; length: 13; V: TRBV29-1; size: -; J: TRBJ2-7; DNA: TGCAGCGTTGCCGGGGGACTAGCCTACGAGCAGTACTTC; CDR3: CSVAGGLAYEQYF
D: -; length: 18; V: TRBV7-2; size: once; J: TRBJ2-7; DNA: TGTGCCAGCAGCTATTCGTGGCTGTCACCTAAAGATCGTTTCGAGCAGTACTTC; CDR3: CASSYSWLSPKDRFEQYF
D: -; length: 17; V: TRBV27; size: -; J: TRBJ2-6; DNA: TGTGCCAGCAGGACGCGGGCGGCAGCTGGTGGGGCCAACGTCCTGACTTTC; CDR3: CASRTRAAAGGANVLTF
D: -; length: 12; V: TRBV29-1; size: -; J: TRBJ2-7; DNA: TGCAGCGGTGGGACCGGCAATTGGGAGCAGTACTTC; CDR3: CSGGTGNWEQYF
D: -; length: 13; V: TRBV29-1; size: -; J: TRBJ1-1; DNA: TGCAGCGTTGTGAGACAGCTGGACACTGAAGCTTTCTTT; CDR3: CSVVRQLDTEAFF
D: -; length: 15; V: TRBV13; size: -; J: TRBJ2-1; DNA: TGTGCCAGCAGCTTAGGGCGGAGCTTCTACAATGAGCAGTTCTTC; CDR3: CASSLGRSFYNEQFF
D: TRBD1; length: 12; V: TRBV29-1; size: few; J: TRBJ2-1; DNA: TGCAGCGTTCGGACAGGGATTGATGAGCAGTTCTTC; CDR3: CSVRTGIDEQFF
D: TRBD2; length: 15; V: TRBV27; size: -; J: TRBJ2-7; DNA: TGTGCCAGCAGACGCCGGGGGACTAGCGCGGACGAGCAGTACTTC; CDR3: CASRRRGTSADEQYF
D: -; length: 14; V: TRBV18; size: -; J: TRBJ2-3; DNA: TGTGCCAGCTCACCACTCTCCGTCACAGATACGCAGTATTTT; CDR3: CASSPLSVTDTQYF
D: TRBD1; length: 11; V: TRBV20-1; size: -; J: TRBJ1-2; DNA: TGCAGTGCTTTAGACAGGGAAAGGTTCACCTTC; CDR3: CSALDRERFTF
D: -; length: 12; V: TRBV6-5; size: -; J: TRBJ1-5; DNA: TGTGCCAGCAGCGGCGGGGGTCAGCCCCAGCATTTT; CDR3: CASSGGGQPQHF
D: -; length: 17; V: TRBV29-1; size: -; J: TRBJ1-3; DNA: TGCAGCGTTGAAGATCCGGGGCGAAAACTCTCTGGAAACACCATATATTTT; CDR3: CSVEDPGRKLSGNTIYF
D: -; length: 10; V: TRBV29-1; size: -; J: TRBJ1-1; DNA: TGCAGCGTTGAGATATCTGAAGCTTTCTTT; CDR3: CSVEISEAFF
D: TRBD2; length: 13; V: TRBV29-1; size: few; J: TRBJ2-1; DNA: TGCAGCGTTGAAGGTTGGGAGGGCACGGAGCAGTTCTTC; CDR3: CSVEGWEGTEQFF
D: TRBD2; length: 11; V: TRBV10-3; size: -; J: TRBJ2-3; DNA: TGTGCCGCCGGGGAGGGGGATACGCAGTATTTT; CDR3: CAAGEGDTQYF
D: TRBD1; length: 14; V: TRBV5-1; size: once; J: TRBJ2-1; DNA: TGCGCCAGCCGACAGGGGAACTCCTACAATGAGCAGTTCTTC; CDR3: CASRQGNSYNEQFF
D: TRBD1; length: 17; V: TRBV6-1; size: -; J: TRBJ2-3; DNA: TGTGCCAGCACCCTCGCTGACAGGGTAATGCTCCCAGATACGCAGTATTTT; CDR3: CASTLADRVMLPDTQYF
D: TRBD1; length: 12; V: TRBV19; size: -; J: TRBJ2-7; DNA: TGTGCCAGTAGTATGGGACAGAGCGAGCAGTACTTC; CDR3: CASSMGQSEQYF
D: -; length: 14; V: TRBV27; size: -; J: TRBJ1-2; DNA: TGTGCCAGCAGTCCGGGGACATCCAACTATGGCTACACCTTC; CDR3: CASSPGTSNYGYTF
D: -; length: 16; V: TRBV2; size: -; J: TRBJ2-7; DNA: TGTGCCAGCAGTGAAGCTCGGAGGGACAGCTCCTACGAGCAGTACTTC; CDR3: CASSEARRDSSYEQYF
D: TRBD2; length: 17; V: TRBV2; size: -; J: TRBJ2-3; DNA: TGTGCCAGCAGTGAATACGAGCGGGGGCCTTACACAGATACGCAGTATTTT; CDR3: CASSEYERGPYTDTQYF
D: TRBD1; length: 14; V: TRBV5-6; size: -; J: TRBJ2-7; DNA: TGTGCCAGCAGCTTCAGACAGGGGTATAGCGAGCAGTACTTC; CDR3: CASSFRQGYSEQYF
D: TRBD2; length: 18; V: TRBV19; size: once; J: TRBJ2-1; DNA: TGTGCCAGTAGTACCCCGACTAGCGGGAGAGATACTTACAATGAGCAGTTCTTC; CDR3: CASSTPTSGRDTYNEQFF
D: TRBD1; length: 14; V: TRBV6-5; size: -; J: TRBJ1-6; DNA: TGTGCCAGCAAGCAGACAGGGGTGAGTTCACCCCTCCACTTT; CDR3: CASKQTGVSSPLHF
D: -; length: 16; V: TRBV27; size: few; J: TRBJ2-3; DNA: TGTGCCAGCAGTTCCGACACGGACCCGAGGCCAGATACGCAGTATTTT; CDR3: CASSSDTDPRPDTQYF
D: TRBD1; length: 17; V: TRBV19; size: -; J: TRBJ1-5; DNA: TGTGCCAGTAGTATAGTTCAGGGGGCGAGTGTCGATCAGCCCCAGCATTTT; CDR3: CASSIVQGASVDQPQHF
D: -; length: 13; V: TRBV29-1; size: -; J: TRBJ1-1; DNA: TGCAGCGTTGTAGGGGGGCGGCGAACTGAAGCTTTCTTT; CDR3: CSVVGGRRTEAFF
D: -; length: 17; V: TRBV5-1; size: -; J: TRBJ2-5; DNA: TGCGCCAGCAGCGTGGGACGGATGAAGAAATCCCAAGAGACCCAGTACTTC; CDR3: CASSVGRMKKSQETQYF
D: -; length: 12; V: TRBV30; size: -; J: TRBJ1-5; DNA: TGTGCCTGGAGTGCCTCCAATCAGCCCCAGCATTTT; CDR3: CAWSASNQPQHF
D: -; length: 15; V: TRBV29-1; size: -; J: TRBJ1-2; DNA: TGCAGCGTTGATCAGGGAGGTTATCGCGGCTATGGCTACACCTTC; CDR3: CSVDQGGYRGYGYTF
D: -; length: 13; V: TRBV19; size: few; J: TRBJ1-2; DNA: TGTGCCAGTAGTGCAACCTTAGGGTATGGCTACACCTTC; CDR3: CASSATLGYGYTF
D: -; length: 13; V: TRBV6-5; size: -; J: TRBJ2-1; DNA: TGTGCCAGCAGTTACAGTCTCAGGACTGAGCAGTTCTTC; CDR3: CASSYSLRTEQFF
D: -; length: 14; V: TRBV29-1; size: few; J: TRBJ1-2; DNA: TGCAGCGTTGAAGATCGAGAGCAAAACTATGGCTACACCTTC; CDR3: CSVEDREQNYGYTF
D: TRBD1; length: 13; V: TRBV29-1; size: once; J: TRBJ2-1; DNA: TGCAGCGTTCGGACAGGGAGTATGAATGAGCAGTTCTTC; CDR3: CSVRTGSMNEQFF
D: -; length: 12; V: TRBV29-1; size: -; J: TRBJ2-3; DNA: TGCAGCGACCGTACCTCTAAAACTACACAGTATTTT; CDR3: CSDRTSKTTQYF
D: -; length: 11; V: TRBV12-3/TRBV12-4; size: few; J: TRBJ2-1; DNA: TGTGCCAGCAGTCCCGGGACAGAGCAGTTCTTC; CDR3: CASSPGTEQFF
D: -; length: 14; V: TRBV6-6; size: -; J: TRBJ2-5; DNA: TGTGCCAGCAGTTACTCTGAGGGGACGGAGACCCAGTACTTC; CDR3: CASSYSEGTETQYF
D: TRBD1; length: 15; V: TRBV6-2/TRBV6-3; size: -; J: TRBJ1-2; DNA: TGTGCCAGCAGTTACTCAGCAGACAGGGACTATGGCTACACCTTC; CDR3: CASSYSADRDYGYTF
D: -; length: 15; V: TRBV6-5; size: -; J: TRBJ1-5; DNA: TGTGCCAGCAGTCCCGCCTCCATGGGGGAGCAGCCCCAGCATTTT; CDR3: CASSPASMGEQPQHF
D: -; length: 12; V: TRBV19; size: -; J: TRBJ1-6; DNA: TGTGCCAGTAGTATAGAGGATTCACCCCTCCACTTT; CDR3: CASSIEDSPLHF
D: -; length: 11; V: TRBV29-1; size: -; J: TRBJ1-3; DNA: TGCAGCGCCCACTCTGGAAACACCATATATTTT; CDR3: CSAHSGNTIYF
D: TRBD2; length: 14; V: TRBV12-3/TRBV12-4; size: -; J: TRBJ2-1; DNA: TGTGCCAGCACCTTAGGGACTAGATTCAATGAGCAGTTCTTC; CDR3: CASTLGTRFNEQFF
D: TRBD2; length: 15; V: TRBV19; size: -; J: TRBJ2-3; DNA: TGTGCCAGTAGGGCCGGGACTAGCGGGGGAGATACGCAGTATTTT; CDR3: CASRAGTSGGDTQYF
D: TRBD1; length: 12; V: TRBV10-3; size: -; J: TRBJ1-1; DNA: TGTGCCACCCAGACAGGGGGGACTGAAGCTTTCTTT; CDR3: CATQTGGTEAFF
D: TRBD2; length: 17; V: TRBV27; size: -; J: TRBJ2-1; DNA: TGTGCCAGCAGTCTGAGGCTAGCGGGAGGGCCCACCAATGAGCAGTTCTTC; CDR3: CASSLRLAGGPTNEQFF
D: TRBD2; length: 15; V: TRBV6-2/TRBV6-3; size: -; J: TRBJ2-7; DNA: TGTGCCAGCACCCCGGGAGGGGACAAGTCCTACGAGCAGTACTTC; CDR3: CASTPGGDKSYEQYF
D: -; length: 12; V: TRBV10-3; size: few; J: TRBJ2-7; DNA: TGTGCCATCAGTGAGGACACCTACGAGCAGTACTTC; CDR3: CAISEDTYEQYF
D: -; length: 14; V: TRBV27; size: -; J: TRBJ2-3; DNA: TGTGCCAGCAGTTCTCGGGACCCCACAGATACGCAGTATTTT; CDR3: CASSSRDPTDTQYF
D: -; length: 11; V: TRBV29-1; size: -; J: TRBJ2-5; DNA: TGCAGCGCCCAGGTAGGAGAGACCCAGTACTTC; CDR3: CSAQVGETQYF
D: -; length: 16; V: TRBV12-3/TRBV12-4; size: -; J: TRBJ2-7; DNA: TGTGCCAGCAGTTTCCTAATCGGCGGGAATATCTACGAGCAGTACTTC; CDR3: CASSFLIGGNIYEQYF
D: TRBD2; length: 13; V: TRBV11-3; size: few; J: TRBJ2-5; DNA: TGTGCCAGCAGCTTATGGGAGGGAGAGACCCAGTACTTC; CDR3: CASSLWEGETQYF
D: -; length: 13; V: TRBV29-1; size: few; J: TRBJ1-2; DNA: TGCAGCGTTGAGGGTCGGGGCGCCTATGGCTACACCTTC; CDR3: CSVEGRGAYGYTF
D: -; length: 15; V: TRBV2; size: few; J: TRBJ2-1; DNA: TGTGCCACCAATGTGTTGGAGAGCTCCTACAATGAGCAGTTCTTC; CDR3: CATNVLESSYNEQFF